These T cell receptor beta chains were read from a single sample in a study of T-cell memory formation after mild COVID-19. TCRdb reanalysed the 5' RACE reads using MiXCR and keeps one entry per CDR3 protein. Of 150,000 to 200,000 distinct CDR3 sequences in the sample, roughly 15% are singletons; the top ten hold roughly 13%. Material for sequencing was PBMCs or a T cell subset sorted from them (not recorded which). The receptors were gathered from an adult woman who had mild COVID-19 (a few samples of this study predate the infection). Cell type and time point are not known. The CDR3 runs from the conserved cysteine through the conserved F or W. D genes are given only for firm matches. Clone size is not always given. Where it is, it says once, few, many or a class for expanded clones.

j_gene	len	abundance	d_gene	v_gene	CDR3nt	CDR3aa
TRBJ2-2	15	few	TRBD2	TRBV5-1	TGCGCCAGCAGGCCCTACGCGGGAGCCACCGGGGAGCTGTTTTTT	CASRPYAGATGELFF
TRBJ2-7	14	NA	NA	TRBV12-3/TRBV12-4	TGTGCCAGCAGTTTATTCAGGCAGGCCTACGAGCAGTACTTC	CASSLFRQAYEQYF
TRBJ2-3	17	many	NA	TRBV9	TGTGCCAGCAGCCCCACGGGTCGGACGGCCGGCACAGATACGCAGTATTTT	CASSPTGRTAGTDTQYF
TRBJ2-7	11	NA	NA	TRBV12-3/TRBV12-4	TGTGCCAGCAGTCCTAGGAACGAGCAGTACTTC	CASSPRNEQYF
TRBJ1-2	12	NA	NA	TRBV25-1	TGTGCCAGCCAGGCGGCCAACTATGGCTACACCTTC	CASQAANYGYTF
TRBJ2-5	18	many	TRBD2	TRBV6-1	TGTGCCAGCAGTGAAGCGCGTTGGGCGGGAGGAAACCAAGAGACCCAGTACTTC	CASSEARWAGGNQETQYF
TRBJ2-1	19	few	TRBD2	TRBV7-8	TGTGCCAGCAGCCCTCGGTTCCTAGCGGGAGCCACAGCGAACAATGAGCAGTTCTTC	CASSPRFLAGATANNEQFF
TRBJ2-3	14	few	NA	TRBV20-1	TGCAGTGCTAGGGACAGCTCTAGCACAGATACGCAGTATTTT	CSARDSSSTDTQYF
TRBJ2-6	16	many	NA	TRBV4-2	TGTGCCAGCAGCTTAGAGGGGGACTCTGGGGCCAACGTCCTGACTTTC	CASSLEGDSGANVLTF
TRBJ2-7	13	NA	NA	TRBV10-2	TGCGCCAGCAGAGAGGAACGGAAGGTCGAGCAGTACTTC	CASREERKVEQYF
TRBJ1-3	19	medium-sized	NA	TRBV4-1	TGCGCCAGCAGCCAGGATCTCAGTTTGGGCCCGGACTCTGGAAACACCATATATTTT	CASSQDLSLGPDSGNTIYF
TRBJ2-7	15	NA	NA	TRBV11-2	TGTGCCAGCAGCTTCCCGGGACACATCACCTACGAGCAGTACTTC	CASSFPGHITYEQYF
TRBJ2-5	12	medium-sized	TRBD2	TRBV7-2	TGTGCCAGCAGCTTTGAGCGGGAGGGCCTGCACTTC	CASSFEREGLHF
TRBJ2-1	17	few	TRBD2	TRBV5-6	TGTGCCAGCAGCTTACGGGTAGCGGGGGGTTTTTACAATGAGCAGTTCTTC	CASSLRVAGGFYNEQFF
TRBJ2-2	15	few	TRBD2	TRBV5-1	TGCGCCAGCAGCCTCGGACTAGTGAACACCGGGGAGCTGTTTTTT	CASSLGLVNTGELFF
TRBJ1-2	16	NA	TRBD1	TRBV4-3	TGCGCCAGCAGCCAGGCCGGGACAGGGTACAACTATGGCTACACCTTC	CASSQAGTGYNYGYTF
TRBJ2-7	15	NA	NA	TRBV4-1	TGCGCCAGCAGCCAAGATTTCGGGGGGCCCTACGAGCAGTACTTC	CASSQDFGGPYEQYF
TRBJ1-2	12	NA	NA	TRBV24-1	TGTGCCACCAGCCAAGGCAGGGGCGGCTACACCTTC	CATSQGRGGYTF
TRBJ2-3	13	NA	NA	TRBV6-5	TGTGCCAGCAGAGCGGACGGCACAGATACGCAGTATTTT	CASRADGTDTQYF
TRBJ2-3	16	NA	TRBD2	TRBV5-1	TGCGCCAGCAGCCCACCAAGCGGGGGAAGCACAGATACGCAGTATTTT	CASSPPSGGSTDTQYF
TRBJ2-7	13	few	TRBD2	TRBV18	TGTGCCAGCCTGCGGGGGGGTTCCTACGAGCAGTACTTC	CASLRGGSYEQYF
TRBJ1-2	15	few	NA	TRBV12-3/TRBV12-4	TGTGCCAGCATCTCAGGGGTGAAGGGAAACCATGGCTACACCTTC	CASISGVKGNHGYTF
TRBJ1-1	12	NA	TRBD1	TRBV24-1	TGTGCCCCGGGGACAGGGAACACTGAAGCTTTCTTT	CAPGTGNTEAFF
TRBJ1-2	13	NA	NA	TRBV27	TGTGCCAGCAGTACCGGAATATTCGATGGCTACACCTTC	CASSTGIFDGYTF
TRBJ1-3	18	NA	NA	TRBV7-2	TGTGCCAGTAGCTTAAAGCGCCGGACACTCACCTCTGGAAACACCATATATTTT	CASSLKRRTLTSGNTIYF
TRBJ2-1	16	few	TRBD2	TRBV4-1	TGCGCCAGCAGCCAAGAGCATACTAGCGGCTACAATGAGCAGTTCTTC	CASSQEHTSGYNEQFF
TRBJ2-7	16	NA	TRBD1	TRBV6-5	TGTGCCAGCAGCAGGGACAGGGGAGTATTAGGGGTCGAGCAGTACTTC	CASSRDRGVLGVEQYF
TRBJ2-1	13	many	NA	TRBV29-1	TGCAGCGTTGAATCCCCTATCTACAATGAGCAGTTCTTC	CSVESPIYNEQFF
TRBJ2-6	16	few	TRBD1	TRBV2	TGTGCCAGCAGCCGGGACAGGGGAGCAGGGGCCAACGTCCTGACTTTC	CASSRDRGAGANVLTF
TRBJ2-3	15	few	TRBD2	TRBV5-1	TGCGCCAGCACCACCGGGACTAGCGGGTCAGAGGGGCAGTATTTT	CASTTGTSGSEGQYF
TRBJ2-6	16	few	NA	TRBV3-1	TGTGCCAGCAGCCAAGTACTACTCTCTGGGGCCAACGTCCTGACTTTC	CASSQVLLSGANVLTF
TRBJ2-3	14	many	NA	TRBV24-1	TGTGCCACCAGTGATTTGCGAATGCGAGATACGCAGTATTTT	CATSDLRMRDTQYF
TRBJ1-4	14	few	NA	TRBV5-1	TGCGCCAGCAGTTCTCTGAGGGCCGGCGAAAAACTGTTTTTT	CASSSLRAGEKLFF
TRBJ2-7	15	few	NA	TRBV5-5	TGTGCCAGCAGCTTTTTGGACGTAGGCTCCTACGAGCAGTACTTC	CASSFLDVGSYEQYF
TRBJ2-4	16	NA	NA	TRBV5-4	TGTGCCAGCAGCTTGGCCGTCTTCGGGGAATGGAACATTCAGTACTTC	CASSLAVFGEWNIQYF
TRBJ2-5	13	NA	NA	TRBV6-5	TGTGCCAGCAGCTACAGTGGTTCGGAGACCCAGTACTTC	CASSYSGSETQYF
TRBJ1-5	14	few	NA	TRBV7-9	TGTGCCAGCAGCTTAGGCGGCAGCCATCAGCCCCAGCATTTT	CASSLGGSHQPQHF
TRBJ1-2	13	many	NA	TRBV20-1	TGCAGTGCTAGAGATGGGGGGCCCTATGGCTACACCTTC	CSARDGGPYGYTF
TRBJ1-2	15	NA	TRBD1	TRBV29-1	TGCAGCGTTGAATTTGGGGGACAGGGACCCTATGGCTACACCTTC	CSVEFGGQGPYGYTF
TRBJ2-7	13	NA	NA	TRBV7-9	TGTGCCAGCAGCCCACAAGACAGCTACGAGCAGTACTTC	CASSPQDSYEQYF
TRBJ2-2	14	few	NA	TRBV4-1	TGCGCCAGCAGCATCGGGGAGAACACCGGGGAGCTGTTTTTT	CASSIGENTGELFF